The T cell receptor beta chain described here comes from a study of memory CD4+ T cells and cytomegalovirus serostatus. CDR3 size: 13 residues. Between the trimmed V and J ends, which lost 2 bases and 8 bases, there was a span of 10 bases. Germline CDR1 MNHNS, CDR2 SASEGT. About this clone itself: Its cognate antigen is unknown.

The sort gate was single viable CD3+CD4+CD8-CD45RO+ cells for memory CD4+ T cells. Per the original methods: Out-of-frame sequences were removed, leaving 2,000,000 or so distinct TCRbeta sequences. Measured with immunoSEQ multiplex PCR; TCRdb has only the in-frame clones, and not every one. The V and J calls and clone size were taken over from that table, and D and trimming were inferred from the DNA. The data hold just over 40,000 clones, with roughly 77% observed a single time. Study-wide findings and caveats: CMV serostatus prediction reached median AUC 0.95, or 0.91 with US-trained model. Of roughly 180 reported CMV TCRbeta sequences, under 70 were found in memory CD4+ repertoires.

This clonotype was obtained from an adult in good health and CMV-seronegative. The sample taken for sequencing was memory CD4+ T cells from blood. The J gene is TRBJ2-1, the V gene TRBV6-1, with D uncertain. The CDR3 loop is CASSERGVDEQFF. CDR3 nucleotide sequence: TGTGCCAGCAGTGAAAGAGGTGTTGATGAGCAGTTCTTC.